This TCR beta chain was captured by sequencing in a study of shared clonotypes between healthy human individuals. About the research overall: Each donor contributed plates that comprised three CD4 naive, three CD4 memory, two CD8 naive and one CD8 memory.

Naive CD8 cells were CD45RO-negative, positively selected for CCR7, excluding terminally differentiated effector memory CD45RA+ cells. All participating donors were Caucasian adults from Nashville, Tennessee. Germline V lookup: CDR1 MDHEN, CDR2 SYDVKM. Trimming at V came to 1 base and at J to 5 bases, leaving 6 bases not matched to a gene. The length of the CDR3 is 15 residues. Note on this clone: Its antigen is currently unknown.

Profiling relied on immunoSEQ multiplex PCR, and the TCRdb table lists in-frame clones only, not all of them. The sample yields roughly 2,000,000 clones, 85% to 95% seen once. General study points: The authors expected sequencing depth to affect clonotype sharing among donors.

Sequenced: naive CD8+ T cells from PBMCs. The sequence derives from a man aged 18 to 30 in good health. Some clones in this sample may be carry-over from other donors' samples. The chain links TRBV28 to TRBJ2-5; 8 nucleotides line up with TRBD2. CDR3 DNA: TGTGCCAGCAGTTTATTACGGGAGGGTGGGGAGACCCAGTACTTC. It specifies CASSLLREGGETQYF.